The source of this T cell receptor beta chain is a study of regulatory T cells in long-lasting Graves disease. The length of the CDR3 is 11 residues. Germline CDR1 reads SEHNR; CDR2 reads FQNEAQ (reference sequence). V dropped 3 bases and J dropped 9 bases, with 6 bases sitting between them. The sample holds many counts of this clonotype. As yet, its antigen is unknown. Sample time point: newly diagnosed GD, antithyroid drugs for less than 3 months. TCR sequences were obtained from RNA taken from PBMCs. An endocrinology unit in Xi'an, China, supplied the patients. Study-wide results and caveats: Possibly, too few samples lowered accuracy.

With iRepertoire HTBI primers and Arm-PCR of CDR3 regions, TCR beta libraries were built. Per the original data handling: Identified across the samples were approximately 60 TRBV segments and about 14 TRBJ segments. From the multiplex PCR reads, TCRdb called clonotypes with MiXCR, one entry per CDR3 protein. These V and J calls are TCRdb output, not the study's own analysis. The top ten clones hold 10% to 15% of a sample with approximately 440,000 distinct CDR3 sequences, 16% of them seen once. This sample was shared with a second study, whose subject was T cells in Graves' hyperthyroidism and ophthalmopathy. As that study records: Patients aged 18 to 65 had newly diagnosed hyperthyroidism that had lasted under 2 months.

The chain carries TRBV7-9 and TRBJ2-1, with D unresolved. The input for sequencing was peripheral blood mononuclear cells (PBMCs), taken at new diagnosis, from a patient treated with antithyroid drugs. The TCR comes from a man in his forties or fifties with Graves disease. For the CDR3, the DNA is TGTGCCAGCAGCTTTCATAGTGAGCAGTTCTTC. Encoded protein: CASSFHSEQFF.